This TCR beta chain was documented in a study of CD8 T cells in ankylosing spondylitis. Notes on the study in general: Matched ankylosing spondylitis synovial fluid reportedly showed significant enrichment of disease-linked clones.

One entry per CDR3 protein results from TCRdb running MiXCR on the 5' RACE reads. This table holds about 210,000 distinct CDR3 sequences, 8.2% found once. This clonotype was observed at least ten times. The antigen is unknown. This CDR3 has 17 amino acids. Germline V gene sequence: CDR1 ENHRY, CDR2 SYGVKD. V dropped 6 bases and J dropped 3; count of bases not matched to a gene: 16. The source of this sequence is a female donor with ankylosing spondylitis or in good health (not recorded which). The chain uses TRBV10-3 and TRBJ1-1; TRBD1 matches at 7 bases. Material for sequencing was blood, either unsorted or a sorted T cell fraction (not recorded which). CDR3 nucleotide sequence: TGTGCCATCAGCGGAGTAAGAATGAACAGGGGCGACACTGAAGCTTTCTTT. Translation: CAISGVRMNRGDTEAFF.